Reported below is one T cell receptor (beta chain). The sample originates from a study of shared clonotypes between healthy human individuals. Produced via immunoSEQ multiplex PCR; TCRdb's table is partial and in-frame only. This sample has about 990,000 clones; 75% to 80% occur once, and the top ten carry roughly 0.65%. CDR3 length equals 14 residues. Trimming shortened V by 6 bases and J by 14 bases, and 23 bases separated the two germline ends. Germline V CDR1 and CDR2: SNHLY, FYNNEI. The sequenced material came from memory CD4+ T cells from PBMCs. The subset here: CD45RA-negative fraction. The gene calls are TRBV2 and TRBJ2-1, with D possibly being TRBD1 (6 bases). This sequence was found in a man between 18 and 29 years old in good health. Some clones in this sample may be carry-over from other donors' samples. CDR3 nucleotides: TGTGCCAGCAGGGAGAGGAGACAGCAGGGGTCGGAGTTCTTC. This codes for CASRERRQQGSEFF.